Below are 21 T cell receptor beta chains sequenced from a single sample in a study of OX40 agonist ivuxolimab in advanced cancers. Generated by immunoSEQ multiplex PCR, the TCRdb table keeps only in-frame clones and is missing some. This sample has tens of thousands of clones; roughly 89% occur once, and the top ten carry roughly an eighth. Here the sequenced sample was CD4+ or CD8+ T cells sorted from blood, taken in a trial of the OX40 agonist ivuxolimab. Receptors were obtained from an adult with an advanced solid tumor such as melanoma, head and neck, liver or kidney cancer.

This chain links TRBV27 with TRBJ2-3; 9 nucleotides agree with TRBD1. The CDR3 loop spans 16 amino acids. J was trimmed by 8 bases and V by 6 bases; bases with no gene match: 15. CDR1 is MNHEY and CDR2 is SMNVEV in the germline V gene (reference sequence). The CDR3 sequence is CASSLTGTGLGSTQYF. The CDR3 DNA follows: TGTGCCAGCAGCTTGACCGGGACAGGGCTGGGGAGTACGCAGTATTTT.

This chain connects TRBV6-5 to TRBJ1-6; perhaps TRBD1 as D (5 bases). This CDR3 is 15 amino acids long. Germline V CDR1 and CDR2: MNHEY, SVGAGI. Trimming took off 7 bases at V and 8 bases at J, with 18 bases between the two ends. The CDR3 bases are TGTGCCAGCACCACCCGGGGGAGGCCCGATTCACCCCTCCACTTT. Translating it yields CASTTRGRPDSPLHF.

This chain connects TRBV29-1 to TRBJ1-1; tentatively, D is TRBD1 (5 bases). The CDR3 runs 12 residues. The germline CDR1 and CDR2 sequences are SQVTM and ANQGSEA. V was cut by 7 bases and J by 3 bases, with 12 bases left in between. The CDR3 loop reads CSGRGGDTEAFF. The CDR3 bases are TGCAGCGGGCGGGGGGGGGACACTGAAGCTTTCTTT.

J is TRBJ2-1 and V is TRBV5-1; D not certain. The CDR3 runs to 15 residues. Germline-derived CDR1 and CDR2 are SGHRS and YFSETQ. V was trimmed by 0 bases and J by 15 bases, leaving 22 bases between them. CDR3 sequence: CASSLAGAGVRERFF. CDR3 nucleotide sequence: TGCGCCAGCAGCTTGGCCGGAGCAGGAGTACGAGAGAGGTTCTTC.

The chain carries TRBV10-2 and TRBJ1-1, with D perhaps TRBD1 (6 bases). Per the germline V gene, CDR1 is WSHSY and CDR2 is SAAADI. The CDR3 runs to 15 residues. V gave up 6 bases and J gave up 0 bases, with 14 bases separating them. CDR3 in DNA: TGCGCCAGCAGCCCCCCGGGACACCTGAACACTGAAGCTTTCTTT. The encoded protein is CASSPPGHLNTEAFF.

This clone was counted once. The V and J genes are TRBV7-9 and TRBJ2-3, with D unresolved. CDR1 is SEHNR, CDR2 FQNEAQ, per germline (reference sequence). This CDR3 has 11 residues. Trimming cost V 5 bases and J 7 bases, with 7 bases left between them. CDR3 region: CASSPKHTQYF. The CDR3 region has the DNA TGTGCCAGCAGCCCCAAACATACGCAGTATTTT.

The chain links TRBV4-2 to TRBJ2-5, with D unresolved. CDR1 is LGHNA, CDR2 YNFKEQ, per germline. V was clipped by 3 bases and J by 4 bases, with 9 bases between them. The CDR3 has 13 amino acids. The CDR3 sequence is CASSHTGRETQYF. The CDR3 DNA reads TGTGCCAGCAGCCATACGGGTCGAGAGACCCAGTACTTC.

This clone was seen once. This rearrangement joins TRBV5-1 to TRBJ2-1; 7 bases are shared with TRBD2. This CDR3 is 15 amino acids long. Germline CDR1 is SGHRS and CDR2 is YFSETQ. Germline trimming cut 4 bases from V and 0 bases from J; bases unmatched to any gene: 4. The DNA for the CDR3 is TGCGCCAGCAGCGGGGGGGTTAACTCCTACAATGAGCAGTTCTTC. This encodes CASSGGVNSYNEQFF.

The CDR3: CASSYSPSREQYF. In DNA form, the CDR3 reads TGTGCCAGCAGTTACTCCCCATCCCGGGAGCAGTACTTC. The chain carries TRBV6-6 and TRBJ2-7; D remains unclear. Germline V gene lookup returns CDR1 MNHNY and CDR2 SVGAGI (reference sequence). The CDR3 totals 13 residues. The germline V and J ends were trimmed by 0 bases and 7 bases, with 10 bases remaining between them.

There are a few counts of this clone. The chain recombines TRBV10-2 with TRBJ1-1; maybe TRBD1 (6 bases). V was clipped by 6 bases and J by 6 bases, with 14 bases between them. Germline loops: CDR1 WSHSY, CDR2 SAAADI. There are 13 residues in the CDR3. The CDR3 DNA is TGCGCCAGCAGCGTACAGGGTGAGGCTGAAGCTTTCTTT. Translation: CASSVQGEAEAFF.

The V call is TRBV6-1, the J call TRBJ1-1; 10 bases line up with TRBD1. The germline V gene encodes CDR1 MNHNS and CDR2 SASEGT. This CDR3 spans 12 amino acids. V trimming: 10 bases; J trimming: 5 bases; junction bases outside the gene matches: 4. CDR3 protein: CAIGTGVTEAFF. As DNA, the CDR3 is TGTGCCATCGGGACAGGGGTAACTGAAGCTTTCTTT.

The CDR3 spells CASSYSRQSFSGYTF. In DNA, the CDR3 is TGTGCCAGCAGTTACTCGAGACAGTCCTTTAGTGGCTACACCTTC. The rearrangement uses TRBV6-6 and TRBJ1-2, with D possibly TRBD1 on 5 matching bases. This CDR3 is 15 amino acids long. CDR1 and CDR2 (germline): MNHNY, SVGAGI (reference sequence). With 0 bases removed from V and 7 bases from J, the gap between germline ends came to 15 bases.

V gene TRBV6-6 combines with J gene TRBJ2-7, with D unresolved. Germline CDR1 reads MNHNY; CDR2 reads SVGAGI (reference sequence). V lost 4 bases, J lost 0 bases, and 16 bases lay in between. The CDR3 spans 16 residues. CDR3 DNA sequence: TGTGCCAGCAGTTCCCACCTTCTCCAGTTCTCCTACGAGCAGTACTTC. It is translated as CASSSHLLQFSYEQYF.

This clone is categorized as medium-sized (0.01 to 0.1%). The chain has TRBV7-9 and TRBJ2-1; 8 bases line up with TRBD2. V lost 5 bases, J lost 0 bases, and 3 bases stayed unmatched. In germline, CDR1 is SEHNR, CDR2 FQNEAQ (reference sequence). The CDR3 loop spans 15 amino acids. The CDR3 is CASSGLASSYNEQFF. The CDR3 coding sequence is TGTGCCAGCAGCGGACTAGCAAGCTCCTACAATGAGCAGTTCTTC.

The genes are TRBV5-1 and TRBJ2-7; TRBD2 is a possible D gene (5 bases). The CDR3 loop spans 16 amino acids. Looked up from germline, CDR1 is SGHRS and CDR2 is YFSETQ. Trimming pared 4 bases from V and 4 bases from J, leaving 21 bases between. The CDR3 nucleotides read TGCGCCAGCAGCAGAAAGGTTCGGGATGGGATTTACGAGCAGTACTTC. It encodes CASSRKVRDGIYEQYF. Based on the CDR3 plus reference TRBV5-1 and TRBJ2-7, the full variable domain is KAGVTQTPRYLIKTRGQQVTLSCSPISGHRSVSWYQQTPGQGLQFLFEYFSETQRNKGNFPGRFSGRQFSNSRSEMNVSTLELGDSALYLCASSRKVRDGIYEQYFGPGTRLTVT.

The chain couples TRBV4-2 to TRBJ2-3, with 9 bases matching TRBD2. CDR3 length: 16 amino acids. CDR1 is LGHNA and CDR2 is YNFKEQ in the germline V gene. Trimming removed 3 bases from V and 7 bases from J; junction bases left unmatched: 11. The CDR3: CASSQPAGGQLNTQYF. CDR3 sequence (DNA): TGTGCCAGCAGCCAGCCTGCGGGAGGGCAACTGAATACGCAGTATTTT.

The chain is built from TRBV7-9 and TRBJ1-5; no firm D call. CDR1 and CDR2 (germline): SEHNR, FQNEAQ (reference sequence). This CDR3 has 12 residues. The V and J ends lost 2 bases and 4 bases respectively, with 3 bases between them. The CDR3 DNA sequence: TGTGCCAGCAGCTTAACGAATCAGCCCCAGCATTTT. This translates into CASSLTNQPQHF.

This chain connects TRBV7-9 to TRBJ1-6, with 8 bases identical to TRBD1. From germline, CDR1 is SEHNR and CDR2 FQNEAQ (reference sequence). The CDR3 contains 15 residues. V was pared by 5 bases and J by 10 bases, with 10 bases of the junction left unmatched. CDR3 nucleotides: TGTGCCAGCAGCCCCGGGACAGGCTTATGGTCACCCCTCCACTTT. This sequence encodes CASSPGTGLWSPLHF. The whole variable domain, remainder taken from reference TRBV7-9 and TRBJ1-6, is DTGVSQNPRHKITKRGQNVTFRCDPISEHNRLYWYRQTLGQGPEFLTYFQNEAQLEKSRLLSDRFSAERPKGSFSTLEIQRTEQGDSAMYLCASSPGTGLWSPLHFGNGTRLTVT.

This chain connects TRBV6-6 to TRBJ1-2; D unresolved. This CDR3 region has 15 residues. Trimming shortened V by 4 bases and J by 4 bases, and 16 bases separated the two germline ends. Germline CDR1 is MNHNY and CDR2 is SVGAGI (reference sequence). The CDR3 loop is CASSWENPLGYGYTF. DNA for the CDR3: TGTGCCAGCAGTTGGGAGAACCCCCTGGGCTATGGCTACACCTTC.

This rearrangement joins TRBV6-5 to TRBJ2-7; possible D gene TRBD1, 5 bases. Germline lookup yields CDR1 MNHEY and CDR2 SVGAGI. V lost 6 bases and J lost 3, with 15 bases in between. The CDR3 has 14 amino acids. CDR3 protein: CASRSDTVRYEQYF. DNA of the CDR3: TGTGCCAGCAGATCGGACACCGTCCGCTACGAGCAGTACTTC.

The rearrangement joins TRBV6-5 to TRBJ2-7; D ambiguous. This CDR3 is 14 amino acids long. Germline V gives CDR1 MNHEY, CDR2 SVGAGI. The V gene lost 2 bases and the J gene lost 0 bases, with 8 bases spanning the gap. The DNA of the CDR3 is TGTGCCAGCAGTTACAGCACGACCTCCTACGAGCAGTACTTC. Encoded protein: CASSYSTTSYEQYF.